Given below is one T cell receptor (beta chain) in context. No antigen is known for it. The sample belongs to a study of cytomegalovirus exposure and HLA in healthy donors. Whole-study context: In a later analysis, the 110 or so validation repertoires were reported to have used the same platform as the roughly 670 first-cohort repertoires.

Germline CDR1 SGHAT, CDR2 FQNNGV. The CDR3 runs 16 residues. Deletions cut 1 base from V and 3 bases from J, with 16 bases between. The repertoire was sequenced with immunoSEQ multiplex PCR; TCRdb's copy has only in-frame clones and lacks some. This table has under 200,000 clones, 91% appearing once. Study-wide points: Most TCR sequences were seen very rarely across donors, but some public TCRs occurred in many.

The TCR sequence derives from a woman aged 18 to 35 in good health and CMV-seropositive. The chain employs TRBV11-2 and TRBJ2-7; the D is unclear. Sequenced sample: PBMCs. The CDR3 bases are TGTGCCAGCAGCTTAGCCCCACCCCAGCGCGGCTACGAGCAGTACTTC. This sequence encodes CASSLAPPQRGYEQYF. The variable domain in full, with the rest retrieved from reference TRBV11-2 and TRBJ2-7, is EAGVAQSPRYKIIEKRQSVAFWCNPISGHATLYWYQQILGQGPKLLIQFQNNGVVDDSQLPKDRFSAERLKGVDSTLKIQPAKLEDSAVYLCASSLAPPQRGYEQYFGPGTRLTVT.